Below are 24 T cell receptor beta chains sequenced from a single sample in a study of blood T cell repertoires in COVID-19. Some clones are missing from TCRdb's copy, which holds only in-frame ones; the method was immunoSEQ multiplex PCR. The repertoire consists of a few hundred thousand clones, with about 90% occurring once and the leading ten covering 1.3%. The sample taken for sequencing was PBMCs or T cells enriched from blood (not recorded which). The source of these receptors is a man aged 25 to 40 who had recovered from COVID-19.

V and J are TRBV5-4 and TRBJ1-1, with 9 bases identical to TRBD1. Germline lookup yields CDR1 SGHNT and CDR2 YYREEE (reference sequence). The V segment lost 5 bases and the J segment 5 bases; nucleotides outside the gene matches: 7. The CDR3 is 14 residues long. The CDR3 DNA follows: TGTGCCAGCAGTTCCGGGACAGGGTGGACTGAAGCTTTCTTT. Protein: CASSSGTGWTEAFF.

The rearrangement uses TRBV6-5 and TRBJ2-1, with D possibly being TRBD2 (5 bases). Trimming cost V 6 bases and J 12 bases, with 18 bases left between them. Per the germline V gene, CDR1 is MNHEY and CDR2 is SVGAGI. CDR3 size: 13 residues. CDR3 residues: CASRETTPEGQFF. The CDR3, as DNA: TGTGCCAGCAGGGAGACAACCCCTGAGGGGCAGTTCTTC.

The V gene is TRBV20-1, the J gene TRBJ1-6; D not resolved. V lost 3 bases and J 0 bases, leaving 15 bases between the germline ends. The CDR3 has 17 amino acids. The germline CDR1 and CDR2 sequences are DFQATT and SNEGSKA (reference sequence). The CDR3: CSASDRRESSYNSPLHF. The CDR3 coding sequence is TGCAGTGCTAGTGACCGACGGGAGAGCTCCTATAATTCACCCCTCCACTTT.

The table lists this clone with a few counts. The genes are TRBV2 and TRBJ1-5; D perhaps matches TRBD1 (6 bases). Germline CDR1 SNHLY, CDR2 FYNNEI. Between the trimmed V and J ends, which lost 5 bases and 2 bases, there was a span of 13 bases. The CDR3 spans 15 residues. CDR3 sequence reads: CASSRQDLGNQPQHF. CDR3 coding DNA: TGTGCCAGCAGTCGACAGGATTTAGGCAATCAGCCCCAGCATTTT.

The chain is built from TRBV4-1 and TRBJ2-3, with D perhaps TRBD2 (6 bases). Trimming removed 6 bases at V and 1 base at J, with 14 bases between. Per the germline V gene, CDR1 is MGHRA and CDR2 is YSYEKL. This CDR3 spans 15 amino acids. CDR3 sequence (DNA): TGCGCCAGCAGACTTGCGGGGTCTGGCACAGATACGCAGTATTTT. It yields the protein CASRLAGSGTDTQYF.

This chain links TRBV7-9 with TRBJ2-1; the match to TRBD2 covers 9 bases. The germline V gene has CDR1 SEHNR and CDR2 FQNEAQ (reference sequence). V dropped 0 bases and J dropped 7; count of bases not matched to a gene: 10. The CDR3 is made up of 17 amino acids. CDR3 amino acids: CASSLARFAGGTNEQFF. Written as DNA, the CDR3 is TGTGCCAGCAGCTTAGCGCGGTTTGCGGGGGGGACAAATGAGCAGTTCTTC.

This chain joins TRBV12-3 or TRBV12-4 and TRBJ1-2; D is uncertain. V was trimmed by 10 bases and J by 4 bases, leaving 13 bases between them. CDR3 length: 12 residues. The CDR3 sequence is CAIQAAAYGYTF. CDR3 nucleotides: TGTGCCATCCAAGCGGCGGCCTATGGCTACACCTTC.

This chain joins TRBV30 and TRBJ1-6; D unresolved. The CDR3 runs to 12 residues. Per germline, CDR1 GTSNPN and CDR2 SVGIG (reference sequence). V shed 0 bases and J shed 10 bases, with 7 bases lying between them. Here the CDR3 DNA reads TGTGCCTGGAGTGTACGGTTGTCACCCCTCCACTTT. Residues: CAWSVRLSPLHF.

The rearrangement uses TRBV7-9 and TRBJ1-2; D is ambiguous. Germline V gene sequence: CDR1 SEHNR, CDR2 FQNEAQ (reference sequence). V was shortened by 1 base and J by 5 bases, with 8 bases between the two germline ends. This CDR3 spans 13 amino acids. In DNA form, the CDR3 reads TGTGCCAGCAGCTTAGATGAGAGGTATGGCTACACCTTC. It codes for CASSLDERYGYTF. Based on the CDR3 plus reference TRBV7-9 and TRBJ1-2, the full variable domain is DTGVSQNPRHKITKRGQNVTFRCDPISEHNRLYWYRQTLGQGPEFLTYFQNEAQLEKSRLLSDRFSAERPKGSFSTLEIQRTEQGDSAMYLCASSLDERYGYTFGSGTRLTVV.

CDR3 sequence (DNA): TGTGCCAGCAGTGCCGTGGGGGGTTCCGTATCTGGAAACACCATATATTTT. This codes for CASSAVGGSVSGNTIYF. V and J are TRBV6-1 and TRBJ1-3, with D perhaps TRBD1 (5 bases). The V and J ends lost 4 bases and 1 base respectively, with 17 bases between them. The CDR3 is 17 residues long. CDR1 MNHNS and CDR2 SASEGT come from the germline V gene.

This chain joins TRBV9 and TRBJ2-1, with D perhaps matching TRBD2 (5 bases). There are 16 residues in the CDR3. V lost 0 bases to trimming and J lost 0 bases, with 10 bases between them. The germline V gene encodes CDR1 SGDLS and CDR2 YYNGEE. This CDR3 is CASSVVPAGSYNEQFF. The CDR3 DNA reads TGTGCCAGCAGCGTAGTGCCCGCGGGCTCCTACAATGAGCAGTTCTTC.

This chain joins TRBV10-1 and TRBJ1-1; 11 nucleotides match TRBD1. CDR3 size: 13 residues. The ends lost 6 bases at V and 7 bases at J; junction bases unmatched: 4. The germline gives CDR1 WNHNN, CDR2 SYGVQD (reference sequence). CDR3 sequence (DNA): TGCGCCAGCAGGGGACAGGGGGACAGTGAAGCTTTCTTT. It yields the protein CASRGQGDSEAFF.

About this clone itself: The conserved closing phenylalanine or tryptophan is absent in this CDR3, likely reflecting a read error. The chain uses TRBV7-6 and TRBJ1-2, with unresolved D. The CDR3 consists of 13 residues. Germline V gene data show CDR1 as SGHVS and CDR2 as FNYEAQ. Deletions cut 1 base from V and 0 bases from J, with 3 bases between. Here the CDR3 reads CASSLEPNYGYTL. The CDR3 DNA is TGTGCCAGCAGCTTAGAGCCTAACTATGGCTACACCCTC.

This clone was counted a few times. The gene calls are TRBV4-2 and TRBJ2-5, with 7 bases lining up with TRBD2. CDR3 length: 15 amino acids. The V gene's germline CDR1 is LGHNA and CDR2 YNFKEQ. V shed 2 bases, J shed 5 bases, and the junction held 8 bases outside the gene matches. CDR3 sequence (DNA): TGTGCCAGCAGCCAAAAACCGGGACTATTGGAGACCCAGTACTTC. Its translation: CASSQKPGLLETQYF.

The rearrangement joins TRBV6-1 to TRBJ2-1, with a possible D match to TRBD2 (6 bases). This CDR3 is 17 amino acids long. With 2 bases removed from V and 0 bases from J, the gap between germline ends came to 14 bases. Germline assignment: CDR1 MNHNS and CDR2 SASEGT. CDR3: CASSETGLLSSYNEQFF. CDR3 nucleotides: TGTGCCAGCAGTGAAACGGGACTGCTAAGCTCCTACAATGAGCAGTTCTTC.

In its sample, this clone was seen a few times. The V and J genes are TRBV7-6 and TRBJ1-4; the match to TRBD1 covers 7 bases. CDR3 length: 15 residues. The V gene's germline CDR1 is SGHVS and CDR2 FNYEAQ. The V segment lost 3 bases and the J segment 8 bases; nucleotides outside the gene matches: 9. CDR3 coding DNA: TGTGCCAGCAGCTTTAACAGGGGCTCAGGCGAAAAACTGTTTTTT. Its translation: CASSFNRGSGEKLFF.

The chain couples TRBV7-2 to TRBJ1-4; tentatively, D is TRBD1 (5 bases). Germline V gives CDR1 SGHTA, CDR2 FQGNSA. CDR3 length equals 14 residues. V was clipped by 3 bases and J by 8 bases, with 13 bases between them. For the CDR3, the DNA is TGTGCCAGCAGCTTTAGGCAGGGTGGCGAAAAACTGTTTTTT. It is translated as CASSFRQGGEKLFF.

The chain has TRBV5-5 and TRBJ1-4; D is uncertain. The length of the CDR3 is 17 residues. Germline V gene sequence: CDR1 SGHKS, CDR2 YYEKEE (reference sequence). V was pared by 3 bases and J by 0 bases, with 15 bases between. CDR3 residues: CASSSNRQEATNEKLFF. The CDR3 coding sequence is TGTGCCAGCAGCTCCAACAGACAAGAAGCAACTAATGAAAAACTGTTTTTT.

The V call is TRBV7-9, the J call TRBJ2-1; 10 positions match TRBD1. Trimming cost V 5 bases and J 8 bases; bases outside gene matches: 6. Germline-derived CDR1 and CDR2 are SEHNR and FQNEAQ (reference sequence). This CDR3 comprises 14 residues. The CDR3 is CASSRKDRGDEQFF. CDR3 in DNA: TGTGCCAGCAGCCGAAAGGACAGGGGGGATGAGCAGTTCTTC.

V usage is TRBV5-1 and J usage is TRBJ2-5; a weak D match, TRBD1 (5 bases). In germline, CDR1 is SGHRS, CDR2 YFSETQ. Deletions cut 4 bases from V and 4 bases from J, with 14 bases between. The CDR3 runs to 14 residues. CDR3 in amino acids: CASSPVSGIETQYF. As DNA, the CDR3 is TGCGCCAGCAGCCCTGTCTCAGGGATAGAGACCCAGTACTTC.

The chain carries TRBV11-2 and TRBJ2-7; D might be TRBD1 (6 bases). V dropped 4 bases and J dropped 2 bases, with 9 bases sitting between them. Germline CDR1 SGHAT, CDR2 FQNNGV. This CDR3 contains 13 residues. The CDR3 sequence is CASSSGQTYEQYF. DNA for the CDR3: TGTGCCAGCAGCTCTGGACAGACCTACGAGCAGTACTTC.

This clone has only one observation. The gene calls are TRBV9 and TRBJ2-1, with 8 bases aligning to TRBD2. CDR1 and CDR2 (germline): SGDLS, YYNGEE. The CDR3 length is 16 residues. V lost 0 bases, J lost 4 bases, and 6 bases stayed unmatched. The CDR3 loop reads CASSVEPGGPYNEQFF. CDR3 bases: TGTGCCAGCAGCGTAGAGCCGGGGGGGCCTTACAATGAGCAGTTCTTC. The complete variable domain, with remaining parts taken from reference TRBV9 and TRBJ2-1, reads DSGVTQTPKHLITATGQRVTLRCSPRSGDLSVYWYQQSLDQGLQFLIQYYNGEERAKGNILERFSAQQFPDLHSELNLSSLELGDSALYFCASSVEPGGPYNEQFFGPGTRLTVL.

This sequence joins TRBV25-1 and TRBJ2-2, with D unclear. The germline V and J ends were trimmed by 4 bases and 9 bases, with 6 bases remaining between them. Germline CDR1 and CDR2: MGHDK and SYGVNS. CDR3 length: 11 residues. Here the CDR3 reads CASSAGRELFF. Here the CDR3 DNA reads TGTGCCAGCAGTGCTGGGCGGGAGCTGTTTTTT.

The chain recombines TRBV5-1 with TRBJ2-2, with 9 bases matching TRBD1. Trimming cost V 4 bases and J 3 bases; bases outside gene matches: 7. The CDR3 loop spans 16 amino acids. Germline-derived CDR1 and CDR2 are SGHRS and YFSETQ. CDR3 nucleotides: TGCGCCAGCAGCCAGTTGGACAGGGGAGACACCGGGGAGCTGTTTTTT. Translated: CASSQLDRGDTGELFF.